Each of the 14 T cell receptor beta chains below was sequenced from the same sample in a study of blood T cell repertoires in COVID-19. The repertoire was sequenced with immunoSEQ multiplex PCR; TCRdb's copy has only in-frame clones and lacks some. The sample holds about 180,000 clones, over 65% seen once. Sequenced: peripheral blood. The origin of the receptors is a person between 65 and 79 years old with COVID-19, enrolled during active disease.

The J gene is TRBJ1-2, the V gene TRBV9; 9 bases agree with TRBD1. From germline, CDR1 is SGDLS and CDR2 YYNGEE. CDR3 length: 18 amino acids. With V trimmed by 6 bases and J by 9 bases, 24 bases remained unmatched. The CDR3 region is CASNNSPGQGKNRDRYTF. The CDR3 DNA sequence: TGTGCCAGCAACAACTCACCGGGACAGGGAAAGAATAGAGATCGCTACACCTTC.

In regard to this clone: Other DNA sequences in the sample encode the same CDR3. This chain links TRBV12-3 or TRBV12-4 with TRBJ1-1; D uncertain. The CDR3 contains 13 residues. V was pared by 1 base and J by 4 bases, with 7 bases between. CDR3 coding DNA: TGTGCCAGCAGTTTAGGGGGAGGCACTGAAGCTTTCTTT. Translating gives CASSLGGGTEAFF.

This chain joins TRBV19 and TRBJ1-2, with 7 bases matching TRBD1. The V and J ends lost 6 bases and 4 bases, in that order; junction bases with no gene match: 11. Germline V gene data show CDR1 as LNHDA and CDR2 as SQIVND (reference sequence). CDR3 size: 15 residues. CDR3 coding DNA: TGTGCCAGTAGCCCCTCGCGGGGACAGCTCTATGGCTACACCTTC. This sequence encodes CASSPSRGQLYGYTF.

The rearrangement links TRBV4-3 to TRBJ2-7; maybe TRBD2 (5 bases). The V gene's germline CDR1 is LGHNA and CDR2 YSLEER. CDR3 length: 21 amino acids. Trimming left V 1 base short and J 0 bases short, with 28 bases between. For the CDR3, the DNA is TGCGCCAGCAGCCAAGTCCCCGAACTCCGGAGGACGACTCCGGACTCCTACGAGCAGTACTTC. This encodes CASSQVPELRRTTPDSYEQYF.

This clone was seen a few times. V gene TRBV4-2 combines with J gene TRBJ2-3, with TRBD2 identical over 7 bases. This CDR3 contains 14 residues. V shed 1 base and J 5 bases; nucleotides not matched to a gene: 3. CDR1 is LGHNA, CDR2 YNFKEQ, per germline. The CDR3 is CASSQGGLQDTQYF. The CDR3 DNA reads TGTGCCAGCAGCCAAGGGGGACTACAAGATACGCAGTATTTT.

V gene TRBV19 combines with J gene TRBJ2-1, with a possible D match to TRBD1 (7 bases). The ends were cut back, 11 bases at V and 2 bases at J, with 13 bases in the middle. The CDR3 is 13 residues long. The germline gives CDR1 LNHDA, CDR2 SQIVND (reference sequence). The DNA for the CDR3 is TGTGCCTGCAGGGGGAGGACCTACAATGAGCAGTTCTTC. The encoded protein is CACRGRTYNEQFF.

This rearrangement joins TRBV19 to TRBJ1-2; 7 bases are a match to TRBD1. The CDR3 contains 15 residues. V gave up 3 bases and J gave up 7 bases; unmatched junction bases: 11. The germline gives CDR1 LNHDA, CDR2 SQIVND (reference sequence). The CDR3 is CASSIDRERQSGYTF. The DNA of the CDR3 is TGTGCCAGTAGTATTGACAGGGAGCGTCAGAGTGGCTACACCTTC.

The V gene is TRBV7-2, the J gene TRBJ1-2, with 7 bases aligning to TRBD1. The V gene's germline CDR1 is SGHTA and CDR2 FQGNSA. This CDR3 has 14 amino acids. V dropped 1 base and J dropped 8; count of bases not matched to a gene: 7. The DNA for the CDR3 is TGTGCCAGCAGCTTAGACAGGGGACGGCCCGGCTACACCTTC. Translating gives CASSLDRGRPGYTF.

This chain's CDR3 is CASRSLDKGFRSPLHF. The CDR3 DNA sequence: TGTGCCAGCAGATCCCTGGACAAAGGTTTTCGTTCACCCCTCCACTTT. The J gene is TRBJ1-6, the V gene TRBV11-2; a possible D gene is TRBD1 (5 bases). Trimming stripped 6 bases from V and 9 bases from J, with 21 bases between. The CDR3 sequence is 16 residues long. The germline CDR1 and CDR2 sequences are SGHAT and FQNNGV.

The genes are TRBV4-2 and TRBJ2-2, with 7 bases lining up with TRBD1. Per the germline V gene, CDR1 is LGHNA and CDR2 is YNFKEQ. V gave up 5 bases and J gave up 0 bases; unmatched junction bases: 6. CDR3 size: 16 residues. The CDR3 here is CASSLGQSANTGELFF. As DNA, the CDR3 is TGTGCCAGCAGCTTGGGACAGAGCGCGAACACCGGGGAGCTGTTTTTT.

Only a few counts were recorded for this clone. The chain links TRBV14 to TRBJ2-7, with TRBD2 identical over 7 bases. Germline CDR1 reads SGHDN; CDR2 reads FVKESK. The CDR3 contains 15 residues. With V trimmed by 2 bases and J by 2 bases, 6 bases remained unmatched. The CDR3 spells CASSQSGGNTYEQYF. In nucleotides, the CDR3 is TGTGCCAGCAGCCAATCGGGGGGAAATACCTACGAGCAGTACTTC. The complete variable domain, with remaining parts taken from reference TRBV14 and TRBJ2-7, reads EAGVTQFPSHSVIEKGQTVTLRCDPISGHDNLYWYRRVMGKEIKFLLHFVKESKQDESGMPNNRFLAERTGGTYSTLKVQPAELEDSGVYFCASSQSGGNTYEQYFGPGTRLTVT.

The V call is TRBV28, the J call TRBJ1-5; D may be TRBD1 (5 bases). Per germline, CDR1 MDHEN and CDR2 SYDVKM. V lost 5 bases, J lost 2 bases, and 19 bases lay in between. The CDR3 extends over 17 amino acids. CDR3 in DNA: TGTGCCAGCAGTCAACGGGGACTCCTAGGTGGCAATCAGCCCCAGCATTTT. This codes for CASSQRGLLGGNQPQHF. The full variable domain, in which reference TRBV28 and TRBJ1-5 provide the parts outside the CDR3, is DVKVTQSSRYLVKRTGEKVFLECVQDMDHENMFWYRQDPGLGLRLIYFSYDVKMKEKGDIPEGYSVSREKKERFSLILESASTNQTSMYLCASSQRGLLGGNQPQHFGDGTRLSIL.

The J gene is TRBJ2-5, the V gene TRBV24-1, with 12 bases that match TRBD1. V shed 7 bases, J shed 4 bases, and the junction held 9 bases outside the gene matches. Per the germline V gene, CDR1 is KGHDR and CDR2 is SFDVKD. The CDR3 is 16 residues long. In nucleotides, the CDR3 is TGTGCCACCAGCGTCGGGGGACAGGGGGCTGGAGAGACCCAGTACTTC. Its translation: CATSVGGQGAGETQYF.

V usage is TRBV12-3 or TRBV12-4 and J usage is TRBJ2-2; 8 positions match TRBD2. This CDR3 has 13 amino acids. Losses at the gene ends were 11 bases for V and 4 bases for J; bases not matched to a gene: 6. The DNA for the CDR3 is TGTGCCGGCGCGGGGGGCCGCACCGGGGAGCTGTTTTTT. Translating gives CAGAGGRTGELFF.